The source of this T cell receptor beta chain is a study of tumor-infiltrating lymphocytes in localized non-small cell lung cancer (dated by TCRdb to about 2021). With regard to the full study: The cohort included patients whose samples were collected after neoadjuvant chemotherapy, as well as both smokers and never-smokers and several histologies. From each patient came resected tumor tissue plus uninvolved lung tissue from that same patient, and the uninvolved lung tissue was described as non-adjacent to the tumor. Flow cytometry, multiplex immunofluorescence, RNA-seq, exome sequencing and proteomics were applied to the same patients as TCR sequencing, which was one of several integrated assays. The overall ICON cohort comprised fewer than 170 surgical patients with localized non-small cell lung cancer whose tumors were resected. A total of fewer than 65 patients were included in the paired tumor versus uninvolved lung comparison of immunoSEQ T-cell fraction. Study-wide conclusions, independent of this receptor: Higher T cell infiltration in tumors than in uninvolved lung tissue was supported by TCRbeta sequencing, consistent with immunofluorescence CD3 counts. Assay coverage varied across patients depending on available tissue quantity, so only a subset of the cohort had TCR sequencing. Because different pieces of the same tissue were used for different assays, technical variation could not be separated from intratumor heterogeneity. The TCR-derived T-cell fraction showed no difference between the flow cytometry-defined immunotypes IM1 (good prognosis) and IM2 (poor prognosis).

ICON enrollment began in early 2016, and the last patient was enrolled in 2018. In a subcohort of about 76 patients, fresh tumor and matched uninvolved tissue were collected for in-depth immune analyses, with TCR sequencing among those analyses. TCR sequencing was performed on DNA isolated from bulk tissue, without cell sorting. Comments on this clone: Its antigen remains unidentified. Base qualities are missing; no much larger clone stands one base away.

The T-cell fraction in tumor and uninvolved lung tissue was obtained from TCR sequencing using the immunoSEQ assay. In the original analysis: In the survival analysis, patients were divided into a high T-cell fraction group (upper tertile) and a low T-cell fraction group (lower two tertiles), and the two groups were compared using a log-rank test. A signed-rank test was used to test differences in T-cell fraction between paired tumor and uninvolved lung samples. Not all clones reach the TCRdb copy of this immuneACCESS table, which keeps in-frame sequences only. Checked studies attribute under half of the gap to unresolved V genes and leave the rest unexplained. V and J calls and clone size follow that table, whereas D and trimming were derived from the DNA. This sample has around 13,000 clones in its table, and approximately 83% of those were observed once. Around 3.7% of the sample is in the top ten clones.

Taken from cysteine to phenylalanine, the CDR3 has 13 residues. Only the CDR3 region is kept as DNA, spanning 39 bases read in frame from base 1. The junction shows trimming of 3 bases on V and 6 bases on J, plus 12 bases between the germline ends. Per the germline V gene, SGHTA is the CDR1 and FQGNSA is the CDR2. What was sequenced was uninvolved lung tissue not adjacent to the tumor. The chain links TRBV7-2 with TRBJ2-7, with TRBD2 perhaps the D gene, on 5 matching bases. The sequence was collected from a human donor with non-small cell lung cancer. The nucleotide sequence is given as TGTGCCAGCAGCTTTAAGGAGGTGGGCGAGCAGTACTTC. Its product reads: CASSFKEVGEQYF.